Listed below are T cell receptor beta chains from one sample, sequenced in a study of tumor and adjacent non-tumor tissue in lung cancer. MiXCR was run by TCRdb on the multiplex PCR reads, yielding one entry per CDR3 protein. The sample has some 80,000 distinct CDR3 sequences, approximately 80% seen once. Material for sequencing was distant non-tumor lung tissue. The receptors come from a man between 60 and 75 years old with non-small cell lung cancer. The CDR3 runs from the conserved cysteine through the conserved F or W. A D gene is named only where the DNA matches it firmly. Clone size is shown for a subset of rows, as once, few, many or a class of expanded clone.

length | J | size | V | D | CDR3 | DNA
15 | TRBJ2-1 | NA | TRBV9 | NA | CASNLVGQGRNEQFF | TGTGCCAGCAACTTAGTTGGGCAGGGGAGGAATGAGCAGTTCTTC
15 | TRBJ2-1 | NA | TRBV6-6 | TRBD2 | CASSCGGGTYDEQFF | TGTGCCAGCAGTTGCGGCGGGGGGACCTACGATGAGCAGTTCTTC
15 | TRBJ1-5 | NA | TRBV6-5 | TRBD1 | CASSYGGQGSHPQHF | TGTGCTAGCAGTTACGGTGGACAGGGTAGTCACCCCCAGCATTTT
11 | TRBJ2-4 | NA | TRBV29-1 | NA | CIVGKVNIQYF | TGCATCGTTGGAAAGGTAAACATTCAGTACTTC
15 | TRBJ2-2 | NA | TRBV12-3/TRBV12-4 | NA | CASSHGTANTEELFF | TGTGCCAGCAGTCACGGAACAGCGAACACCGAGGAGCTGTTTTTT
16 | TRBJ2-2 | NA | TRBV4-1 | NA | CANSRQMGVNTGELFF | TGCGCCAACAGCCGCCAGATGGGGGTTAACACCGGGGAGCTATTTTTT
13 | TRBJ2-5 | NA | TRBV11-3 | NA | CASSSGQQETHYF | TGTGCCAGTAGCTCGGGACAACAAGAGACCCATTACTTC
15 | TRBJ1-2 | NA | TRBV24-1 | TRBD1 | CATNDSTGPRYGYTF | TGTGCCACCAATGACTCGACAGGGCCGAGGTATGGCTACACTTTC
12 | TRBJ2-7 | once | TRBV19 | NA | CASSMAGFEQYF | TGTGCCAGTAGTATGGCGGGGTTCGAGCAGTACTTC
13 | TRBJ1-2 | few | TRBV4-2 | NA | CASSQDTNYGYTF | TGTGCCAGCAGCCAAGATACTAACTATGGCTACACCTTC